The 21 T cell receptor beta chains below were found in one sample sequenced in a study of radiotherapy plus CTLA-4 blockade in lung cancer. Assay used: immunoSEQ multiplex PCR; TCRdb lists only in-frame clones, some missing. The repertoire holds 85,000 to 90,000 clones, less than 80% seen once, with 11% to 15% in the top ten. Sequencing used peripheral blood, obtained from a patient treated with radiotherapy plus ipilimumab. Receptors were obtained from a human donor with non-small cell lung cancer that progressed on radiotherapy plus ipilimumab.

The chain combines TRBV7-9 with TRBJ1-2; tentative D call: TRBD1 (5 bases). The length of the CDR3 is 13 residues. The V and J ends lost 1 base and 4 bases respectively, with 7 bases between them. In germline, CDR1 is SEHNR, CDR2 FQNEAQ (reference sequence). CDR3 residues: CASSLGGRYGYTF. The CDR3 nucleotides read TGTGCCAGCAGCTTAGGGGGACGCTATGGCTACACCTTC. Full variable domain (rest looked up from reference TRBV7-9 and TRBJ1-2): DTGVSQNPRHKITKRGQNVTFRCDPISEHNRLYWYRQTLGQGPEFLTYFQNEAQLEKSRLLSDRFSAERPKGSFSTLEIQRTEQGDSAMYLCASSLGGRYGYTFGSGTRLTVV.

This chain connects TRBV5-1 to TRBJ2-5; D is ambiguous. V lost 0 bases, J lost 4 bases, and 16 bases lay in between. The CDR3 is 16 residues long. The germline gives CDR1 SGHRS, CDR2 YFSETQ. The CDR3 region is CASSLGFASMGETQYF. CDR3 nucleotides: TGCGCCAGCAGCTTGGGGTTCGCCTCTATGGGAGAGACCCAGTACTTC. Full variable domain (remainder filled in from reference TRBV5-1 and TRBJ2-5): KAGVTQTPRYLIKTRGQQVTLSCSPISGHRSVSWYQQTPGQGLQFLFEYFSETQRNKGNFPGRFSGRQFSNSRSEMNVSTLELGDSALYLCASSLGFASMGETQYFGPGTRLLVL.

The V call is TRBV11-1, the J call TRBJ2-1; a possible D gene is TRBD1 (5 bases). CDR3 length: 13 amino acids. Trimming removed 1 base from V and 4 bases from J, with 5 bases in between. CDR1 and CDR2 from the germline V gene are SGHAT and FQDESV (reference sequence). CDR3 sequence reads: CASSLGQYNEQFF. The CDR3 DNA follows: TGTGCCAGCAGCTTAGGACAGTACAATGAGCAGTTCTTC.

V is TRBV18 and J is TRBJ1-2; perhaps TRBD1 as D (6 bases). The germline V gene encodes CDR1 KGHSH and CDR2 LQKENI. The CDR3 consists of 15 residues. V was shortened by 0 bases and J by 4 bases, with 12 bases between the two germline ends. Here the CDR3 reads CASSPPEGDLYGYTF. The CDR3 nucleotides read TGTGCCAGCTCACCACCCGAGGGGGATCTCTATGGCTACACCTTC.

This clone was seen only a few times. A much larger clone differs from this one at a single base, so this may be a read error. This chain joins TRBV4-2 and TRBJ2-7; 9 bases map to TRBD1. The germline V gene has CDR1 LGHNA and CDR2 YNFKEQ. Trimming took 4 bases from V and 4 from J; bases not matched to a gene: 8. The CDR3 contains 15 residues. CDR3 DNA: TGTGCCAGCAGCCCGGGGACAGGGTCTAGGTACGAGCAGTACTTC. As protein: CASSPGTGSRYEQYF.

V gene TRBV5-1 combines with J gene TRBJ2-2; TRBD1 matches at 9 bases. This CDR3 contains 16 residues. The germline V gene encodes CDR1 SGHRS and CDR2 YFSETQ. V shed 0 bases and J 2 bases; nucleotides not matched to a gene: 2. CDR3 amino acids: CASSLAGQGNTGELFF. The CDR3 DNA reads as TGCGCCAGCAGCTTGGCGGGACAGGGTAACACCGGGGAGCTGTTTTTT.

The chain links TRBV30 to TRBJ1-3; D might be TRBD1 (5 bases). CDR3 length: 16 residues. V was trimmed by 3 bases and J by 1 base, leaving 16 bases between them. Germline lookup yields CDR1 GTSNPN and CDR2 SVGIG (reference sequence). CDR3 bases: TGTGCCTGGAGGCCTAGGGAGGGGCCGTCTGGAAACACCATATATTTT. Protein sequence: CAWRPREGPSGNTIYF.

V gene TRBV19 combines with J gene TRBJ2-3; D is tentatively TRBD1 or TRBD2 (5 bases each). V was trimmed by 4 bases and J by 4 bases, leaving 12 bases between them. Germline V CDR1 and CDR2: LNHDA, SQIVND (reference sequence). The length of the CDR3 is 14 residues. The CDR3 region is CASSTRDPPDTQYF. Here the CDR3 DNA reads TGTGCCAGTAGTACCCGGGACCCCCCAGATACGCAGTATTTT.

A few counts support this clone. This chain joins TRBV5-6 and TRBJ1-5; no clear D gene. Trimming pared 0 bases from V and 6 bases from J, leaving 4 bases between. The CDR3 consists of 12 residues. From germline, CDR1 is SGHDT and CDR2 YYEEEE. CDR3 nucleotides: TGTGCCAGCAGCTTGGTGGGTCAGCCCCAGCATTTT. This encodes CASSLVGQPQHF.

This clone came up a few times. The chain employs TRBV4-1 and TRBJ2-7; 11 nucleotides agree with TRBD1. In germline, CDR1 is MGHRA, CDR2 YSYEKL. The V and J ends lost 4 bases and 3 bases, in that order; junction bases with no gene match: 5. The CDR3 extends over 15 amino acids. The CDR3 spells CASSPADRGRYEQYF. The CDR3 DNA is TGCGCCAGCAGCCCCGCGGACAGGGGGCGCTACGAGCAGTACTTC.

This chain links TRBV10-2 with TRBJ1-2, with D possibly TRBD1 on 5 matching bases. CDR1 is WSHSY and CDR2 is SAAADI in the germline V gene. The CDR3 sequence is 12 residues long. The CDR3 protein is CAILVVGGGYTF. The CDR3 region has the DNA TGCGCTATCCTCGTGGTGGGGGGAGGCTACACCTTC.

The V gene is TRBV27, the J gene TRBJ1-1; possibly TRBD1 for D (6 bases). This CDR3 has 16 amino acids. V dropped 4 bases and J dropped 1 base, with 16 bases sitting between them. CDR1 is MNHEY, CDR2 SMNVEV, per germline (reference sequence). This chain's CDR3 is CASSSGLGTPNTEAFF. DNA for the CDR3: TGTGCCAGCAGTTCGGGGTTGGGGACACCGAACACTGAAGCTTTCTTT.

Written as DNA, the CDR3 is TGTGCCAGCAGGGAACAGGGGAACACTGAAGCTTTCTTT. Translating gives CASREQGNTEAFF. J is TRBJ1-1 and V is TRBV6-6, with D possibly TRBD1 on 6 matching bases. CDR3 length: 13 amino acids. Trimming removed 6 bases from V and 1 base from J, with 9 bases in between. Germline CDR1 and CDR2: MNHNY and SVGAGI (reference sequence).

The chain links TRBV19 to TRBJ2-5; 11 bases are shared with TRBD1. The CDR3 consists of 15 residues. With V trimmed by 5 bases and J by 6 bases, 8 bases remained unmatched. Germline V gives CDR1 LNHDA, CDR2 SQIVND (reference sequence). DNA for the CDR3: TGTGCCAGTAGTTCCCCGGACAGGGGGCGTAAGACCCAGTACTTC. Residues: CASSSPDRGRKTQYF.

The sample holds a few counts of this clone. The V and J genes are TRBV7-2 and TRBJ1-1; D not certain. This CDR3 is 13 amino acids long. Germline V CDR1 and CDR2: SGHTA, FQGNSA. Between the trimmed V and J ends, which lost 4 bases and 7 bases, there was a span of 13 bases. The CDR3 sequence is CASSSYPSNEAFF. The CDR3 nucleotides read TGTGCCAGCAGCTCCTACCCATCGAATGAAGCTTTCTTT.

CDR3 bases: TGTGCCAGCATCCTTAGCGGGGGAAACACCGGGGAGCTGTTTTTT. The encoded protein is CASILSGGNTGELFF. J is TRBJ2-2 and V is TRBV5-6; 9 nucleotides align to TRBD2. The CDR3 length is 15 residues. Germline V lookup: CDR1 SGHDT, CDR2 YYEEEE. After removal of 6 bases from V and 2 bases from J, the junction contained 5 bases not matched to a gene.

This chain uses TRBV9 with TRBJ2-1; no definite D call. The germline V gene encodes CDR1 SGDLS and CDR2 YYNGEE. V lost 4 bases and J lost 2, with 7 bases in between. This CDR3 is 13 amino acids long. CDR3 sequence reads: CASSLPPYNEQFF. CDR3 bases: TGTGCCAGCAGCCTCCCTCCCTACAATGAGCAGTTCTTC. The full variable domain, in which reference TRBV9 and TRBJ2-1 provide the parts outside the CDR3, is DSGVTQTPKHLITATGQRVTLRCSPRSGDLSVYWYQQSLDQGLQFLIQYYNGEERAKGNILERFSAQQFPDLHSELNLSSLELGDSALYFCASSLPPYNEQFFGPGTRLTVL.

This clone was detected only a few times. Mismatch with germline at one junction end may stem from a read error. The CDR3 nucleotides read TGCGCCAGCAGTGAGTCTCTTGGCGGGTACACAGATACGCAGTATTTT. Protein product: CASSESLGGYTDTQYF. The gene calls are TRBV6-4 and TRBJ2-3; D is perhaps TRBD2 (5 bases). Germline CDR1 is MRHNA and CDR2 is SNTAGT. This CDR3 contains 16 residues.

The chain combines TRBV5-4 with TRBJ2-7, with 7 bases lining up with TRBD1. CDR1 is SGHNT and CDR2 is YYREEE in the germline V gene (reference sequence). V was clipped by 4 bases and J by 7 bases; unmatched bases: 14. This CDR3 has 15 amino acids. For the CDR3, the DNA is TGTGCCAGCAGCCCAGAGACAGGGTTCGGGTATGAGCAGTACTTC. Translation: CASSPETGFGYEQYF. Based on the CDR3 plus reference TRBV5-4 and TRBJ2-7, the full variable domain is ETGVTQSPTHLIKTRGQQVTLRCSSQSGHNTVSWYQQALGQGPQFIFQYYREEENGRGNFPPRFSGLQFPNYSSELNVNALELDDSALYLCASSPETGFGYEQYFGPGTRLTVT.

This sequence joins TRBV4-1 and TRBJ2-1; a weak D match, TRBD1 (5 bases). CDR1 is MGHRA, CDR2 YSYEKL, per germline. The CDR3 spans 15 residues. Trimming took 4 bases from V and 5 from J, leaving 15 bases between them. CDR3 protein: CASSLRDLGDNEQFF. CDR3 nucleotides: TGCGCCAGCAGCCTCAGGGATCTGGGCGACAATGAGCAGTTCTTC.

This clone has only one observation. The chain links TRBV4-2 to TRBJ2-5, with 14 bases matching TRBD2. The CDR3 extends over 18 amino acids. Germline values: CDR1 LGHNA, CDR2 YNFKEQ. Unmatched junction bases numbered 8, after V lost 0 bases and J lost 5 bases. The CDR3 loop reads CASSQDRTSGGPRETQYF. The CDR3 coding sequence is TGTGCCAGCAGCCAAGATCGGACTAGCGGGGGGCCACGGGAGACCCAGTACTTC.